This T cell receptor (beta chain) was sequenced for a study of blood T cell repertoires in COVID-19. Turning to the study itself: From T cells, B-cell-depleted T cells, or PBMCs came the material, which was cDNA or gDNA.

The junction had 5 bases not matched to a gene; V was cut back by 3 bases and J by 4 bases. The CDR3 is made up of 14 amino acids. Germline lookup yields CDR1 WNHNN and CDR2 SYGVQD (reference sequence). During active infection, Seattle patients enrolled and were then monitored through disease. The authors' processing: It was from reference gene primer amplification that nucleated cell counts were estimated. Repertoires were generated with immunoSEQ multiplex PCR, while TCRdb's copy carries only in-frame clones and drops some. V and J calls and clone size come straight from that table; D and trimming were deduced from the DNA. This table holds 150,000 or so clones, 86% found once.

Sequencing was carried out using peripheral blood. This sequence was found in a woman aged 65 to 85 with COVID-19, enrolled during active disease. V and J are TRBV10-1 and TRBJ1-1, with 7 bases aligning to TRBD1. In nucleotides, the CDR3 is TGCGCCAGCAGTGAAGGGGGCGATACCACTGAAGCTTTCTTT. This codes for CASSEGGDTTEAFF.